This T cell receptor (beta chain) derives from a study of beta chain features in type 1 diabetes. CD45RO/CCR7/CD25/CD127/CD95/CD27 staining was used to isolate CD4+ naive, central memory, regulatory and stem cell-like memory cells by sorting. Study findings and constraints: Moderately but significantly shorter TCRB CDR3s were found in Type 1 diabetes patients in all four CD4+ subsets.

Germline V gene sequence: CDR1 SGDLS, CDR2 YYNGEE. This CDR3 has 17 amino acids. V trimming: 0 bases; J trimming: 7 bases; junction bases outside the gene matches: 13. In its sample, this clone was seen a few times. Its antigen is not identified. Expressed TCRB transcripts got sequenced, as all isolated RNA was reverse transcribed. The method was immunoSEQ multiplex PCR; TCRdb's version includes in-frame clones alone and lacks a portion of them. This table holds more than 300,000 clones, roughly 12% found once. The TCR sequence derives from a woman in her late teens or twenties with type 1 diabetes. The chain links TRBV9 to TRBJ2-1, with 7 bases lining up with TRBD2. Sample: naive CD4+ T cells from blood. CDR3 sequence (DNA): TGTGCCAGCAGCGTAGTGGGTGGGGCGGGAGTGCAGAATGAGCAGTTCTTC. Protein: CASSVVGGAGVQNEQFF.